The TCR beta chain described here comes from a study of CD8 T cells in ankylosing spondylitis. In this sample, this clonotype turned up many times. The CDR3 has 14 residues. Germline CDR1 reads SGHRS; CDR2 reads YFSETQ. The ends were cut back, 0 bases at V and 2 bases at J, with 8 bases in the middle. TCRdb re-called the 5' RACE reads with MiXCR, one entry per CDR3 protein. The profile shows 200,000 to 300,000 distinct CDR3 sequences, about 11% of them singletons. Sequenced input: blood, either unsorted or a sorted T cell fraction (not recorded which). V and J are TRBV5-1 and TRBJ1-2, with D tentatively TRBD1 (5 bases). The sequence was collected from a male donor with ankylosing spondylitis or in good health (not recorded which). CDR3 DNA: TGCGCCAGCAGCTTGGCCCCAGGGAACTATGGCTACACCTTC. It codes for CASSLAPGNYGYTF.